This T cell receptor beta chain appears in the sequencing data of a study of blood T cell repertoires in COVID-19. Background on the study: Collection of acute and convalescent COVID-19 samples took place in the United States, Italy and Spain. T cells, B-cell-depleted T cells, or PBMCs provided the cDNA or gDNA that served as material.

Germline V gene lookup returns CDR1 GTSNPN and CDR2 SVGIG (reference sequence). Trimming took 1 base from V and 4 from J, leaving 19 bases between them. The CDR3 length is 16 residues. TCRdb keeps only in-frame clones here, not all; method: immunoSEQ multiplex PCR. Among around 200,000 clones listed, approximately 84% were seen once. Participants, roughly 18 to 90 years old, spanned fewer than 30 US areas. Two negative PCRs, clearance, or symptom resolution were required of recovered Cohort 3 donors. The sample consisted of PBMCs or T cells enriched from blood (not recorded which). The clonotype originates from a woman aged 30 to 39 who had recovered from COVID-19. J is TRBJ1-1 and V is TRBV30, with TRBD1 as a possible D gene (5 bases). CDR3 sequence (DNA): TGTGCCTGGAGTGGTACGTTTCCAGGGCTGGGCACTGAAGCTTTCTTT. Its translation: CAWSGTFPGLGTEAFF.